The 24 T cell receptor beta chains in this list originate from one sample, sequenced in a study of T cells in Graves' hyperthyroidism and ophthalmopathy. There were TCR beta CDR3 regions amplified from RNA transcripts. First-round RT-PCR of the TCR CDR3 relied on the HTBI primer set. TCRdb re-called the multiplex PCR reads with MiXCR, one entry per CDR3 protein. The data hold about 840,000 distinct CDR3 sequences, with 35% to 45% observed a single time. What was sequenced was blood. The origin of the receptors is a man aged 18 to 29 with Graves' hyperthyroidism.

As concerns this clonotype: A much larger clone differs from this one at a single base, so this may be a read error. The rearrangement links TRBV7-9 to TRBJ1-5, with unresolved D. V was cut by 2 bases and J by 4 bases, with 12 bases left in between. Germline CDR1 reads SEHNR; CDR2 reads FQNEAQ (reference sequence). This CDR3 region has 15 residues. The DNA for the CDR3 is TGTGCCAGCAGCTTAAATGTCGGCGTGAATCAGCCCCAGCATTTT. Protein product: CASSLNVGVNQPQHF. The full variable domain, rest sourced from reference TRBV7-9 and TRBJ1-5, is DTGVSQNPRHKITKRGQNVTFRCDPISEHNRLYWYRQTLGQGPEFLTYFQNEAQLEKSRLLSDRFSAERPKGSFSTLEIQRTEQGDSAMYLCASSLNVGVNQPQHFGDGTRLSIL.

This clonotype was found many times. The rearrangement links TRBV7-2 to TRBJ1-4; D might be TRBD1 (6 bases). CDR3 size: 13 residues. Germline V gene lookup returns CDR1 SGHTA and CDR2 FQGNSA. V lost 5 bases and J lost 8, with 12 bases in between. The CDR3 sequence is CASSPQGNEKLFF. The CDR3 DNA reads as TGTGCCAGCAGCCCACAGGGAAACGAAAAACTGTTTTTT.

This clonotype has ten or more counts. This chain links TRBV20-1 with TRBJ1-3; no clear D gene. The CDR3 is 12 amino acids. Germline V gene sequence: CDR1 DFQATT, CDR2 SNEGSKA (reference sequence). Deletions cut 1 base from V and 4 bases from J, with 5 bases between. DNA for the CDR3: TGCAGTGCTAGAGGACCCGGAAACACCATATATTTT. Amino acid sequence: CSARGPGNTIYF.

The chain carries TRBV29-1 and TRBJ2-2; no clear D. The V and J ends lost 8 bases and 0 bases respectively, with 7 bases between them. Per germline, CDR1 SQVTM and CDR2 ANQGSEA. This CDR3 has 12 residues. The CDR3 sequence: CSLFSNTGELFF. DNA of the CDR3: TGCAGCCTCTTTTCGAACACCGGGGAGCTGTTTTTT.

In its sample, this clonotype was seen a few times. The V gene is TRBV11-3, the J gene TRBJ1-1; 8 bases map to TRBD1. This CDR3 comprises 14 residues. The J segment lost 2 bases and the V segment lost 5 bases, leaving 4 bases of the junction unmatched. Germline-derived CDR1 and CDR2 are SGHNT and YENEEA. For the CDR3, the DNA is TGTGCCAGCAGCGCGACAGGGGATAACACTGAAGCTTTCTTT. This encodes CASSATGDNTEAFF.

This clonotype has at least ten counts. V usage is TRBV7-6 and J usage is TRBJ2-5; 9 nucleotides agree with TRBD2. Germline-derived CDR1 and CDR2 are SGHVS and FNYEAQ. This CDR3 has 15 residues. V lost 2 bases, J lost 3 bases, and 4 bases stayed unmatched. This CDR3 reads CASSLIASGEETQYF. The CDR3 nucleotides read TGTGCCAGCAGCTTAATAGCTAGCGGGGAAGAGACCCAGTACTTC.

In the case of this clonotype: The missing conserved phenylalanine or tryptophan at the end of this CDR3 makes a read error likely. This sequence joins TRBV7-9 and TRBJ2-7; D ambiguous. V was clipped by 0 bases and J by 0 bases, with 9 bases between them. Germline CDR1 reads SEHNR; CDR2 reads FQNEAQ (reference sequence). The CDR3 is 15 amino acids. CDR3 region: CASSLAIHDSYEQYS. The CDR3 DNA follows: TGTGCCAGCAGCTTAGCTATCCACGACTCCTACGAGCAGTACTCC.

V is TRBV20-1 and J is TRBJ1-3; D not resolved. V dropped 3 bases and J dropped 2 bases, with 11 bases sitting between them. Looked up from germline, CDR1 is DFQATT and CDR2 is SNEGSKA (reference sequence). This CDR3 comprises 14 residues. CDR3 amino acids: CSARQMGTGNTIYF. Written as DNA, the CDR3 is TGCAGTGCTAGGCAGATGGGCACTGGAAACACCATATATTTT.

Turning to this clonotype: A single base separates this from a much larger clone, so it may be a read error. The V gene is TRBV15, the J gene TRBJ2-2, with TRBD2 identical over 10 bases. Per the germline V gene, CDR1 is LNHNV and CDR2 is YYDKDF (reference sequence). The CDR3 contains 15 residues. CDR3 nucleotide sequence: TGTGCCACCAGCAGAGGTCTAGCGGGAGCCGGGGGGCTGTTTTTT. Its translation: CATSRGLAGAGGLFF. Looking up the rest from reference TRBV15 and TRBJ2-2 gives the full variable domain: DAMVIQNPRYQVTQFGKPVTLSCSQTLNHNVMYWYQQKSSQAPKLLFHYYDKDFNNEADTPDNFQSRRPNTSFCFLDIRSPGLGDTAMYLCATSRGLAGAGGLFFGEGSRLTVL.

This clonotype was detected once. This chain links TRBV2 with TRBJ2-5; TRBD1 agrees at 8 bases. The trim removed 3 bases at V and 4 bases at J, leaving 4 bases unmatched. The CDR3 covers 14 residues. Germline V gene sequence: CDR1 SNHLY, CDR2 FYNNEI. Written as DNA, the CDR3 is TGTGCCAGCAGTGATAACACAGGGGGAGAGACCCAGTACTTC. Protein: CASSDNTGGETQYF.

As to this clonotype: A clone one base away is much larger, so this may be a read error. The chain recombines TRBV7-2 with TRBJ1-1; a weak D match, TRBD1 (5 bases). The germline V and J ends were trimmed by 9 bases and 11 bases, with 19 bases remaining between them. The CDR3 extends over 12 amino acids. The germline V gene encodes CDR1 SGHTA and CDR2 FQGNSA. The CDR3, as DNA: TGTGCCAGAAGCAGGGACCATCAGGAGGCTTTCTTT. This translates into CARSRDHQEAFF.

This clonotype was picked up a small number of times. The gene calls are TRBV12-3 or TRBV12-4 and TRBJ2-2; D is perhaps TRBD1 (6 bases). Trimming took off 5 bases at V and 6 bases at J, with 13 bases between the two ends. The CDR3 sequence is 14 residues long. The CDR3 here is CASSPHQGPGELFF. The CDR3 DNA reads TGTGCCAGCAGTCCCCACCAGGGGCCCGGGGAGCTGTTTTTT.

V is TRBV5-1 and J is TRBJ2-7; TRBD1 agrees at 9 bases. Germline trimming cut 3 bases from V and 2 bases from J; bases unmatched to any gene: 6. Germline CDR1 is SGHRS and CDR2 is YFSETQ. This CDR3 contains 15 residues. DNA of the CDR3: TGCGCCAGCAGCTGGGGACAGGGTCTGACCTACGAGCAGTACTTC. The encoded protein is CASSWGQGLTYEQYF. Looking up the rest from reference TRBV5-1 and TRBJ2-7 gives the full variable domain: KAGVTQTPRYLIKTRGQQVTLSCSPISGHRSVSWYQQTPGQGLQFLFEYFSETQRNKGNFPGRFSGRQFSNSRSEMNVSTLELGDSALYLCASSWGQGLTYEQYFGPGTRLTVT.

This clonotype was seen only a few times. The V and J genes are TRBV12-3 or TRBV12-4 and TRBJ2-7; either TRBD1 or TRBD2 may fit D (5 bases each). The CDR3 is 16 residues long. With 4 bases removed from V and 5 bases from J, the gap between germline ends came to 21 bases. The DNA of the CDR3 is TGTGCCAGCAGTTCACCCAGGGCGGGTCCTAGGAACGAGCAGTACTTC. Protein product: CASSSPRAGPRNEQYF.

This clonotype was seen only a few times. The rearrangement joins TRBV7-9 to TRBJ1-1; D remains unclear. CDR1 is SEHNR, CDR2 FQNEAQ, per germline (reference sequence). This CDR3 is built from 12 residues. V lost 8 bases and J 4 bases, leaving 11 bases between the germline ends. CDR3 in amino acids: CASGRAGTEAFF. DNA for the CDR3: TGTGCCAGCGGGAGGGCCGGCACTGAAGCTTTCTTT.

The CDR3, as DNA: TGTGCCAGCAGCTTAACGGGGGCCTACAATGAGCAGTTCTTC. Amino acid sequence: CASSLTGAYNEQFF. The chain employs TRBV7-3 and TRBJ2-1, with D perhaps given as TRBD1 or TRBD2 (5 bases each). With 0 bases removed from V and 2 bases from J, the gap between germline ends came to 5 bases. Germline V gene lookup returns CDR1 SGHTA and CDR2 FQGTGA. This CDR3 contains 14 residues.

This clonotype was observed at least ten times. This chain links TRBV7-9 with TRBJ2-7; D possibly matches TRBD1 or TRBD2 (5 bases each). The germline CDR1 and CDR2 sequences are SEHNR and FQNEAQ (reference sequence). The CDR3 extends over 14 amino acids. V was trimmed by 8 bases and J by 3 bases, leaving 17 bases between them. This CDR3 reads CASRYGDGFYEQYF. The CDR3 coding sequence is TGTGCCAGCCGCTACGGGGACGGTTTCTACGAGCAGTACTTC.

The sample holds many counts of this clonotype. The chain links TRBV20-1 to TRBJ2-6, with a weak D call TRBD1 (6 bases). V dropped 5 bases and J dropped 2 bases, with 10 bases sitting between them. CDR3 length: 14 amino acids. Looked up from germline, CDR1 is DFQATT and CDR2 is SNEGSKA (reference sequence). The DNA for the CDR3 is TGCAGTGCTTGGAACAGGGCTGGGGCCAACGTCCTGACTTTC. This sequence encodes CSAWNRAGANVLTF.

This clonotype was observed at least ten times. V gene TRBV10-3 combines with J gene TRBJ1-1, with 9 bases aligning to TRBD1. From germline, CDR1 is ENHRY and CDR2 SYGVKD. The CDR3 is 16 residues long. The V segment lost 4 bases and the J segment 6 bases; nucleotides outside the gene matches: 12. Written as DNA, the CDR3 is TGTGCCATCAGTGCTACGAAGGGGGACAGGGTAGCTGAAGCTTTCTTT. It is translated as CAISATKGDRVAEAFF.

This clonotype was observed many times. The chain employs TRBV10-3 and TRBJ1-1; D unclear. Germline loops: CDR1 ENHRY, CDR2 SYGVKD. Trimming removed 8 bases at V and 1 base at J, with 8 bases between. This CDR3 contains 12 residues. The DNA for the CDR3 is TGTGCCATCGGACGGACGAACACTGAAGCTTTCTTT. Protein: CAIGRTNTEAFF.

The chain is built from TRBV7-6 and TRBJ2-5; 9 nucleotides align to TRBD2. Germline lookup yields CDR1 SGHVS and CDR2 FNYEAQ. The CDR3 contains 16 residues. V shed 8 bases, J shed 1 base, and the junction held 11 bases outside the gene matches. CDR3 protein: CASSRAGTSSQETQYF. The DNA of the CDR3 is TGTGCCAGCTCTCGAGCGGGGACTAGCAGCCAAGAGACCCAGTACTTC.

This clonotype was detected ten times or more. This chain links TRBV9 with TRBJ1-1; D gene unclear. The CDR3 has 13 amino acids. Germline CDR1 SGDLS, CDR2 YYNGEE. Trimming stripped 3 bases from V and 4 bases from J, with 10 bases between. CDR3 in DNA: TGTGCCAGCAGCGAGGCAGCAGGCACTGAAGCTTTCTTT. Protein: CASSEAAGTEAFF. The variable domain in full, completed from reference TRBV9 and TRBJ1-1, reads DSGVTQTPKHLITATGQRVTLRCSPRSGDLSVYWYQQSLDQGLQFLIQYYNGEERAKGNILERFSAQQFPDLHSELNLSSLELGDSALYFCASSEAAGTEAFFGQGTRLTVV.

The chain has TRBV9 and TRBJ1-1; 9 positions match TRBD1. Per the germline V gene, CDR1 is SGDLS and CDR2 is YYNGEE. CDR3 size: 15 residues. J was trimmed by 4 bases and V by 4 bases; bases with no gene match: 8. This CDR3 reads CASSPGQGSLTEAFF. The CDR3 DNA is TGTGCCAGCAGCCCCGGACAGGGGTCTCTCACTGAAGCTTTCTTT.

This clonotype was detected many times. The chain employs TRBV29-1 and TRBJ2-7; D is unclear. The V gene's germline CDR1 is SQVTM and CDR2 ANQGSEA. The V and J ends lost 2 bases and 2 bases respectively, with 10 bases between them. The CDR3 covers 13 residues. The CDR3 DNA is TGCAGCGTTGAACGGAGCGATACCTACGAGCAGTACTTC. Protein sequence: CSVERSDTYEQYF.